Listed here are 23 T cell receptor beta chains from one sample, sequenced in a study of CD4 and CD8 cells across lung adenocarcinoma regions. TCRdb reanalysed the PCR reads using MiXCR and keeps one entry per CDR3 protein. The sample lists under 20,000 distinct CDR3 sequences, 46% occurring once. Sample: CD4+ T cells from the margin of a lung tumor. The receptor set was obtained from a male donor with lung adenocarcinoma. The CD4 and CD8 labels of this study may be unreliable.

This chain connects TRBV27 to TRBJ2-3; TRBD2 matches at 11 bases. Germline trimming cut 4 bases from V and 2 bases from J; bases unmatched to any gene: 5. The CDR3 loop spans 16 amino acids. CDR1 and CDR2 from the germline V gene are MNHEY and SMNVEV (reference sequence). CDR3 residues: CASSSTSGAFTDTQYF. CDR3 nucleotide sequence: TGTGCCAGCAGTTCGACTAGCGGGGCATTCACAGATACGCAGTATTTT.

In its sample, this clonotype was seen many times. The CDR3 region is CASSLNPSGRPSSEQYF. CDR3 sequence (DNA): TGCGCCAGCAGTCTAAATCCCAGCGGGAGGCCTAGTAGCGAGCAGTACTTC. The rearrangement links TRBV4-1 to TRBJ2-5; 9 bases agree with TRBD2. The J call is uncertain, as TRBJ2-7 better fits the DNA end. Germline assignment: CDR1 MGHRA and CDR2 YSYEKL. The CDR3 extends over 17 amino acids.

The V call is TRBV10-2, the J call TRBJ2-3, with D tentatively TRBD2 (5 bases). Trimming took 6 bases from V and 11 from J, leaving 21 bases between them. The CDR3 length is 14 residues. Per germline, CDR1 WSHSY and CDR2 SAAADI. The chain's CDR3 is CASSRVGAKNMQYF. CDR3 bases: TGCGCCAGCAGCCGGGTGGGAGCGAAAAATATGCAGTATTTT.

This clonotype was found many times. V and J are TRBV3-1 and TRBJ2-7, with TRBD1 as a possible D gene (6 bases). This CDR3 has 15 amino acids. CDR1 is LGHDT and CDR2 is YNNKEL in the germline V gene (reference sequence). The V end was cut by 4 bases, the J end by 0 bases, with 13 bases between. CDR3 in amino acids: CASSPGVSGSYEQYF. The CDR3 DNA follows: TGTGCCAGCAGCCCAGGGGTGTCCGGCTCCTACGAGCAGTACTTC.

This chain connects TRBV14 to TRBJ2-4, with D possibly being TRBD1 or TRBD2 (5 bases each). V was cut by 6 bases and J by 13 bases, with 22 bases left in between. Germline CDR1 SGHDN, CDR2 FVKESK. The CDR3 has 14 residues. The CDR3 reads CASRGLGAKNTQYF. The CDR3 nucleotides are TGTGCCAGCAGGGGGCTGGGAGCCAAAAACACGCAGTACTTC.

In this sample, this clonotype turned up many times. The chain is built from TRBV4-1 and TRBJ2-5, with 9 bases fitting TRBD1. The germline V gene encodes CDR1 MGHRA and CDR2 YSYEKL. The ends lost 0 bases at V and 4 bases at J; junction bases unmatched: 12. The CDR3 runs 18 residues. The CDR3 sequence is CASSQDRSLGDRVETQYF. In DNA form, the CDR3 reads TGCGCCAGCAGCCAAGATCGAAGTCTTGGGGACAGGGTAGAGACCCAGTACTTC.

As to this clonotype: The junction and the germline gene differ at one end; a read error may be behind it. The chain recombines TRBV6-2 or TRBV6-3 with TRBJ2-4, with D perhaps TRBD2 (5 bases). Germline CDR1 MNHEY, CDR2 SVGEGT. CDR3 length: 17 residues. The DNA of the CDR3 is TGTGCCAGCAGGCTAAACTCGGGGTTGGGAGCCAAAGACATGCAGTATTTC. Translation gives CASRLNSGLGAKDMQYF.

The table lists this clonotype with a few counts. The genes are TRBV6-1 and TRBJ2-2, with a tentative D call TRBD2 (5 bases). This CDR3 is built from 15 residues. Germline CDR1 MNHNS, CDR2 SASEGT. V was pared by 3 bases and J by 5 bases, with 13 bases between. The CDR3 nucleotides read TGTGCCAGCAGTGAGGGCGCGGGTTGGACCGGGGAGCTGTTTTTT. This encodes CASSEGAGWTGELFF.

Regarding this clonotype: An end of the junction does not agree with germline; a read error may underlie this. The V and J genes are TRBV10-2 and TRBJ2-3; TRBD2 might be the D (6 bases). Germline V gene lookup returns CDR1 WSHSY and CDR2 SAAADI. The CDR3 length is 14 residues. The CDR3: CGGTGLGGADTQYF. CDR3 bases: TGCGGCGGCACGGGGCTGGGAGGCGCAGATACGCAGTATTTC.

There are many counts of this clonotype. CDR3 nucleotides: TGTGCCAGCAGTTTCCTAGGCCAGGTACCCGGCCGGGGCTCCTACAATGAGCAGTTCTTC. It codes for CASSFLGQVPGRGSYNEQFF. V and J are TRBV28 and TRBJ2-1; perhaps TRBD2 as D (5 bases). Germline V lookup: CDR1 MDHEN, CDR2 SYDVKM. V was trimmed by 3 bases and J by 0 bases, leaving 24 bases between them. The CDR3 is 20 amino acids.

This clonotype was seen a single time. The rearrangement joins TRBV6-1 to TRBJ1-2, with 8 bases identical to TRBD1. The CDR3 contains 13 residues. After removal of 7 bases from V and 3 bases from J, the junction contained 4 bases not matched to a gene. Germline V gene lookup returns CDR1 MNHNS and CDR2 SASEGT. The CDR3 protein is CASNLGQDYGYTF. The CDR3 DNA sequence: TGTGCCAGCAACCTGGGACAGGACTATGGCTACACCTTC.

The rearrangement links TRBV27 to TRBJ2-4; either TRBD1 or TRBD2 may supply D (5 bases each). Germline V gives CDR1 MNHEY, CDR2 SMNVEV (reference sequence). This CDR3 has 16 residues. V lost 5 bases and J lost 13, with 27 bases in between. CDR3 DNA sequence: TGTGCCAGCAGTGTCTCGGGGCCGGGCGCCACAGATACGCAGTACTTC. Translating it yields CASSVSGPGATDTQYF.

Comment on this clonotype: Sequence at one end of the junction differs from germline and may be a read error. This chain connects TRBV6-1 to TRBJ2-4, with D tentatively TRBD1 or TRBD2 (5 bases each). The CDR3 contains 15 residues. In germline, CDR1 is MNHNS, CDR2 SASEGT. The CDR3 loop reads CGSSEGQWAKNTQYF. CDR3 sequence (DNA): TGTGGCAGCAGTGAGGGGCAGTGGGCCAAAAACACGCAGTACTTC.

The V gene is TRBV6-1, the J gene TRBJ2-5, with unresolved D. V dropped 4 bases and J dropped 1 base, with 10 bases sitting between them. Germline V CDR1 and CDR2: MNHNS, SASEGT. The CDR3 has 14 residues. The CDR3 loop is CASSVGSGQETQYF. The CDR3 nucleotides are TGTGCCAGCAGTGTAGGGTCAGGCCAAGAGACCCAGTACTTC.

A note on this clonotype: The DNA is omitted, as the CDR3 cannot be located on it reliably, and the CDR3 follows TCRdb's listing. The chain recombines TRBV27 with TRBJ2-4; the table's D gene call, TRBD1, was not cross checked with the DNA. Germline lookup yields CDR1 MNHEY and CDR2 SMNVEV (reference sequence). The CDR3 is 16 amino acids long, termini counted. The CDR3 loop is CASSLVGTGATNTQYF.

Turning to this clonotype: The junction shows a germline mismatch at one end, possibly a read error. The V and J genes are TRBV10-2 and TRBJ2-4, with D perhaps assigned TRBD1 or TRBD2 (5 bases each). The CDR3 is made up of 14 amino acids. Per the germline V gene, CDR1 is WSHSY and CDR2 is SAAADI. In nucleotides, the CDR3 is TGCGCCAGCCTCGGGGCTGTGAGCCCAAATACTCAGTATTTC. Its protein product is CASLGAVSPNTQYF.

In its sample, this clonotype was seen many times. V usage is TRBV6-5 and J usage is TRBJ1-6; 10 nucleotides align to TRBD1. The V segment lost 2 bases and the J segment 7 bases; nucleotides outside the gene matches: 8. Germline V CDR1 and CDR2: MNHEY, SVGAGI. CDR3 length: 17 residues. CDR3 region: CASSYAGRDRGNSPLHF. CDR3 DNA: TGTGCCAGCAGTTACGCAGGTCGGGACAGGGGCAATTCACCCCTCCACTTT.

Comment on this clonotype: The junction does not match germline at one end; this may be a read error. The rearrangement uses TRBV27 and TRBJ2-3; 8 bases line up with TRBD1. The end of the DNA fits TRBJ2-5 better, so the J call may be wrong. The CDR3 runs to 14 residues. The germline CDR1 and CDR2 sequences are MNHEY and SMNVEV (reference sequence). The CDR3 sequence is CASSQDRVEDTQYF. The CDR3 DNA is TGTGCCAGCAGCCAGGACAGGGTCGAAGATACCCAGTACTTC.

This clonotype has just one count. The CDR3 region has the DNA TGTGCCAGCAGCTTAGTTCTCACGGGGACCCAGTACTTC. Its protein product is CASSLVLTGTQYF. The gene calls are TRBV11-2 and TRBJ2-3; no clear D. TRBJ2-5 matches the DNA end more closely, so the J call is doubtful. Germline CDR1 and CDR2: SGHAT and FQNNGV. The CDR3 covers 13 residues.

The chain uses TRBV12-3 or TRBV12-4 and TRBJ2-1; D not certain. Trimming shortened V by 4 bases and J by 5 bases, and 18 bases separated the two germline ends. The CDR3 covers 16 residues. CDR3 protein: CASSSPGELPNNEQFF. CDR3 DNA: TGTGCCAGCAGTTCCCCCGGAGAGCTCCCCAACAATGAGCAGTTCTTC.

This chain uses TRBV27 with TRBJ2-5, with a weak D call TRBD2 (7 bases). Per the germline V gene, CDR1 is MNHEY and CDR2 is SMNVEV (reference sequence). Trimming removed 11 bases from V and 3 bases from J, with 22 bases in between. CDR3 size: 15 residues. The CDR3 DNA reads TGTGCCGGGGGGACGGGGGGCCGAGACAAAGAGACCCAGTACTTC. Translation: CAGGTGGRDKETQYF.

V is TRBV6-1 and J is TRBJ2-5, with D possibly matching TRBD2 (5 bases). CDR1 is MNHNS and CDR2 is SASEGT in the germline V gene. The CDR3 runs to 15 residues. V was trimmed by 1 base and J by 10 bases, leaving 19 bases between them. The DNA for the CDR3 is TGTGCCAGCAGTGAAGTGGGCCGTGGGAGAGACATCCAGTACTTC. It encodes CASSEVGRGRDIQYF.

The CDR3 is CATSRAQETQYF. CDR3 DNA: TGTGCCACCAGCAGAGCCCAAGAGACCCAGTACTTC. V and J are TRBV15 and TRBJ2-5; no clear D gene. Trimming stripped 1 base from V and 1 base from J, with 1 base between. The V gene's germline CDR1 is LNHNV and CDR2 YYDKDF (reference sequence). The CDR3 runs to 12 residues.